The clone carrying this TCR beta chain was detected only a few times. The antigen remains unidentified. Four subsets defined by CD45RA and CD27 were sorted after CD3, CD4, CD8 and live/dead staining. This specimen belongs to a study of naive and memory T cell subsets. Study conclusions and caveats: Gini index rose across naive, CM, EM and EMRA in CD4 and CD8.

An equimolar mix of two oligonucleotides served as the beta constant-region primer for TRBC1 and TRBC2. The ligated cDNA underwent four PCR rounds using SP2 and nested alpha and beta constant-region primers. Ligation attached a single-stranded oligonucleotide with a 12-nucleotide UMI and the SP2 primer to the cDNA 3' end. From the UMI-ligation and nested PCR reads, TCRdb called clonotypes with MiXCR, one entry per CDR3 protein. The top ten hold about 24% of the sample, which has about 23,000 distinct CDR3 sequences, more than 7% seen once. Germline CDR1 MNHEY, CDR2 SMNVEV (reference sequence). CDR3 length: 14 amino acids. With 6 bases removed from V and 7 bases from J, the gap between germline ends came to 19 bases.

This sequence was found in a human donor in good health. The V and J genes are TRBV27 and TRBJ2-7, with a tentative D call TRBD2 (5 bases). The sample consisted of central memory CD8+ T cells from blood. The CDR3 here is CASSLSGSRVEQYF. The CDR3 DNA reads as TGTGCCAGCAGCCTCTCGGGGTCCCGGGTAGAGCAGTACTTC.